The clone carrying this T cell receptor beta chain was seen more than once but under ten times. As yet, its antigen is unknown. The data were taken from a study of shared clonotypes between healthy human individuals. Clones were read by immunoSEQ multiplex PCR, and TCRdb kept only the in-frame ones, dropping some. The sample lists about 1 million clones, approximately 72% seen once, with approximately 1.5% in the top ten. Both subsets, CD45RA+ naive and CD45RA-negative memory, were split from the CD4+ cells. General observations from the study: Sampling involved blood alone; tissue repertoires likely differ. The represented genetic and exposure-history diversity was limited by the small number of donors. Compared with clonotypes that all four donors shared, non-shared clonotypes had lower generation probabilities.

The junction had 13 bases not matched to a gene; V was cut back by 2 bases and J by 4 bases. The germline gives CDR1 SGDLS, CDR2 YYNGEE. CDR3 length: 18 amino acids. This sequence originates from a young man in good health. The V and J genes are TRBV9 and TRBJ2-3, with TRBD2 matching over 10 bases. Specimen: memory CD4+ T cells sorted from blood. This sample's subset: CD45RA-negative fraction. The DNA of the CDR3 is TGTGCCAGCAGCGTCGGACTAGCGGCCCCAAGGGTATCAGATACGCAGTATTTT. It specifies CASSVGLAAPRVSDTQYF.